These 17 T cell receptor beta chains were sequenced from one sample in a study of blood T cell repertoires in COVID-19. The method was immunoSEQ multiplex PCR; TCRdb's version includes in-frame clones alone and lacks a portion of them. This table holds 200,000 to 250,000 clones, roughly 80% found once. The specimen sequenced was peripheral blood. The receptors come from a human donor in a cohort sampled during active COVID-19.

This clone was counted ten times or more. The chain couples TRBV28 to TRBJ1-2; TRBD1 matches 10 bases. The CDR3 sequence is 14 residues long. Germline V gene lookup returns CDR1 MDHEN and CDR2 SYDVKM. V lost 5 bases to trimming and J lost 4 bases; unmatched junction nucleotides: 4. The CDR3 sequence is CASSRQGAAYGYTF. CDR3 DNA: TGTGCCAGCAGTCGACAGGGGGCAGCCTATGGCTACACCTTC.

The rearrangement links TRBV4-3 to TRBJ2-3; 16 nucleotides match TRBD2. This CDR3 contains 17 residues. V dropped 4 bases and J dropped 5; count of bases not matched to a gene: 6. Germline V gene lookup returns CDR1 LGHNA and CDR2 YSLEER. CDR3 protein: CASSRAGLAGGGDTQYF. The CDR3 DNA follows: TGCGCCAGCAGCCGGGCGGGACTAGCGGGAGGGGGAGATACGCAGTATTTT.

The genes are TRBV5-6 and TRBJ1-1, with D perhaps matching TRBD1 (5 bases). Germline CDR1 SGHDT, CDR2 YYEEEE. Trimming shortened V by 0 bases and J by 11 bases, and 17 bases separated the two germline ends. The CDR3 has 14 amino acids. The chain's CDR3 is CASSLGFYRKEAFF. In DNA, the CDR3 is TGTGCCAGCAGCTTGGGTTTCTACAGGAAGGAGGCTTTCTTT.

This clone was found once. The chain recombines TRBV18 with TRBJ2-1, with D possibly being TRBD2 (5 bases). The CDR3 loop spans 12 amino acids. V gave up 3 bases and J gave up 8 bases, with 8 bases separating them. Germline CDR1 KGHSH, CDR2 LQKENI. The DNA of the CDR3 is TGTGCCAGCTCACCGGTGAGGGATGAGCAGTTCTTC. Translation gives CASSPVRDEQFF.

The rearrangement links TRBV30 to TRBJ2-3, with 7 bases lining up with TRBD2. The CDR3 is 15 amino acids. Germline CDR1 is GTSNPN and CDR2 is SVGIG (reference sequence). V shed 1 base, J shed 4 bases, and the junction held 8 bases outside the gene matches. CDR3 DNA sequence: TGTGCCTGGAGTGGTGAGGGAGGGCGGGCAGATACGCAGTATTTT. Translation: CAWSGEGGRADTQYF.

This chain uses TRBV11-2 with TRBJ1-3; D may be TRBD1 (5 bases). CDR3 size: 15 residues. Trimming took off 2 bases at V and 0 bases at J, with 8 bases between the two ends. Germline-derived CDR1 and CDR2 are SGHAT and FQNNGV. The CDR3 protein is CASSLSQGSGNTIYF. The CDR3 nucleotides are TGTGCCAGCAGCTTATCCCAGGGCTCTGGAAACACCATATATTTT.

The rearrangement joins TRBV30 to TRBJ1-2; D call uncertain. The ends were cut back, 3 bases at V and 5 bases at J, with 10 bases in the middle. This CDR3 contains 12 residues. Germline lookup yields CDR1 GTSNPN and CDR2 SVGIG (reference sequence). The CDR3 region has the DNA TGTGCCTGGAGGATCCCCGGGTATGGCTACACCTTC. It translates to CAWRIPGYGYTF.

The chain uses TRBV4-1 and TRBJ2-1; 9 nucleotides match TRBD2. V shed 5 bases and J 15 bases; nucleotides not matched to a gene: 8. CDR1 and CDR2 from the germline V gene are MGHRA and YSYEKL. This CDR3 spans 12 amino acids. For the CDR3, the DNA is TGCGCCAGCAGCTCCGGGCGGGAGGGAAGGTTCTTC. Its translation: CASSSGREGRFF.

This chain connects TRBV19 to TRBJ2-7, with 10 bases aligning to TRBD1. With 7 bases clipped from V and 2 bases from J, the junction kept 5 bases outside the gene matches. Looked up from germline, CDR1 is LNHDA and CDR2 is SQIVND (reference sequence). This CDR3 contains 14 residues. The CDR3 loop is CASNSGTGAYEQYF. CDR3 nucleotides: TGTGCCAGTAACTCCGGGACAGGGGCCTACGAGCAGTACTTC.

This clone was seen only a few times. The gene calls are TRBV5-1 and TRBJ1-1; tentatively, D is TRBD1 (5 bases). Germline V gene data show CDR1 as SGHRS and CDR2 as YFSETQ. V lost 0 bases and J lost 6, with 9 bases in between. This CDR3 region has 13 residues. The DNA for the CDR3 is TGCGCCAGCAGCTTGGGGCCGGGGGCTGAAGCTTTCTTT. Translation: CASSLGPGAEAFF. The full variable domain, with the rest looked up from reference TRBV5-1 and TRBJ1-1, is KAGVTQTPRYLIKTRGQQVTLSCSPISGHRSVSWYQQTPGQGLQFLFEYFSETQRNKGNFPGRFSGRQFSNSRSEMNVSTLELGDSALYLCASSLGPGAEAFFGQGTRLTVV.

There are many counts of this clone. The rearrangement joins TRBV6-6 to TRBJ2-3; maybe TRBD2 (6 bases). V lost 0 bases, J lost 4 bases, and 8 bases lay in between. Germline loops: CDR1 MNHNY, CDR2 SVGAGI (reference sequence). The CDR3 totals 14 residues. CDR3 residues: CASSYSGEADTQYF. In nucleotides, the CDR3 is TGTGCCAGCAGTTACTCTGGGGAGGCAGATACGCAGTATTTT.

This chain joins TRBV10-3 and TRBJ1-5, with TRBD1 matching over 7 bases. V gave up 6 bases and J gave up 12 bases; unmatched junction bases: 11. The CDR3 sequence is 13 residues long. CDR1 ENHRY and CDR2 SYGVKD come from the germline V gene. The CDR3, as DNA: TGTGCCATCAGGGGTGACGGGCAGGGGGGCCAGCATTTT. This translates into CAIRGDGQGGQHF.

This clone was detected a few times. V usage is TRBV19 and J usage is TRBJ2-1, with TRBD2 identical over 7 bases. Germline lookup yields CDR1 LNHDA and CDR2 SQIVND (reference sequence). This CDR3 comprises 13 residues. With V trimmed by 4 bases and J by 8 bases, 5 bases remained unmatched. Here the CDR3 reads CASSSGRGYEQFF. CDR3 DNA: TGTGCCAGTAGTAGCGGGAGAGGGTATGAGCAGTTCTTC.

This chain links TRBV28 with TRBJ1-1, with D hard to call. The germline V and J ends were trimmed by 7 bases and 5 bases, with 14 bases remaining between them. The CDR3 is 13 residues long. Germline lookup yields CDR1 MDHEN and CDR2 SYDVKM. The DNA for the CDR3 is TGTGCCAGCACCCGGGCCCAGCGGACTGAAGCTTTCTTT. Protein sequence: CASTRAQRTEAFF. Using reference TRBV28 and TRBJ1-1 for the parts outside the CDR3, the full variable domain is DVKVTQSSRYLVKRTGEKVFLECVQDMDHENMFWYRQDPGLGLRLIYFSYDVKMKEKGDIPEGYSVSREKKERFSLILESASTNQTSMYLCASTRAQRTEAFFGQGTRLTVV.

The chain is built from TRBV5-1 and TRBJ2-7, with 7 bases matching TRBD1. The CDR3 sequence is 14 residues long. Germline V gene lookup returns CDR1 SGHRS and CDR2 YFSETQ. The junction had 3 bases not matched to a gene; V was cut back by 0 bases and J by 3 bases. CDR3 nucleotide sequence: TGCGCCAGCAGCTTGGAGGGGGCGCGCTACGAGCAGTACTTC. It yields the protein CASSLEGARYEQYF. The full variable domain, completed using reference TRBV5-1 and TRBJ2-7, is KAGVTQTPRYLIKTRGQQVTLSCSPISGHRSVSWYQQTPGQGLQFLFEYFSETQRNKGNFPGRFSGRQFSNSRSEMNVSTLELGDSALYLCASSLEGARYEQYFGPGTRLTVT.

This chain uses TRBV29-1 with TRBJ2-7; maybe TRBD1 (6 bases). The CDR3 is made up of 12 amino acids. CDR1 and CDR2 (germline): SQVTM, ANQGSEA. The V end was cut by 4 bases, the J end by 2 bases, with 9 bases between. CDR3: CSVVKGAYEQYF. The CDR3 DNA reads as TGCAGCGTTGTCAAGGGGGCCTACGAGCAGTACTTC.

This clone was counted between two and nine times. The rearrangement links TRBV18 to TRBJ2-3; D unclear. Germline CDR1 reads KGHSH; CDR2 reads LQKENI. The V end was cut by 2 bases, the J end by 3 bases, with 3 bases between. This CDR3 is 12 amino acids long. CDR3 region: CASSPETDTQYF. CDR3 DNA: TGTGCCAGCTCACCAGAGACAGATACGCAGTATTTT.